This T cell receptor (beta chain) stems from a study of TIL therapy for anti-PD-1-resistant metastatic lung cancer. Time point specified: pre-treatment sample, taken before nivolumab and TIL therapy. There are a few counts of this clone. The antigen is not known. With 5 bases removed from V and 1 base from J, the gap between germline ends came to 13 bases. The length of the CDR3 is 15 residues. Per germline, CDR1 SGHRS and CDR2 YFSETQ. Sequencing used immunoSEQ v3. Assay used: immunoSEQ multiplex PCR; TCRdb lists only in-frame clones, some missing. The table has around 20,000 clones, around 79% seen once. Study conclusions and caveats: The cohort had more treatment-naive, never-smoker and oncogene-addicted patients than typical.

This specimen was blood, taken at baseline. The chain joins TRBV5-1 to TRBJ1-3; D ambiguous. The origin of this receptor is a person between 25 and 80 years old with non-small cell lung cancer. The CDR3 DNA reads as TGCGCCAGCAGGGCTGACGGAACATCTGGAAACACCATATATTTT. This sequence encodes CASRADGTSGNTIYF.